The clone carrying this TCR beta chain was seen only once. These data belong to a study of radiotherapy plus CTLA-4 blockade in lung cancer. This CDR3 is built from 13 residues. Per germline, CDR1 SGHNT and CDR2 YENEEA. V lost 0 bases to trimming and J lost 8 bases, with 10 bases between them. Data came from immunoSEQ multiplex PCR; TCRdb stores just in-frame clones and leaves some out. Counted here are 55,000 to 80,000 clones, approximately 75% occurring once; the ten biggest clones make up approximately 4.4%. The chain joins TRBV11-3 to TRBJ1-2; D is uncertain. The source was peripheral blood, collected from a patient treated with radiotherapy plus ipilimumab. The source of this sequence is a human donor with non-small cell lung cancer who had a complete response to radiotherapy plus ipilimumab. The CDR3 spells CASSLDKGGGYTF. For the CDR3, the DNA is TGTGCCAGCAGCTTAGATAAGGGTGGCGGCTACACCTTC.